The text below deals with one T cell receptor (beta chain). This CDR3 spans 12 amino acids. Per the germline V gene, CDR1 is GTSNPN and CDR2 is SVGIG (reference sequence). The J segment lost 8 bases and the V segment lost 4 bases, leaving 7 bases of the junction unmatched. Here immunoSEQ multiplex PCR was the method, and the copy in TCRdb shows in-frame clones only, minus some. The sample contains under 350,000 clones, more than 85% of which appear only once. These data come from a study of blood T cell repertoires in COVID-19. Overall study: Samples came from the United States, Italy and Spain, spanning acute and convalescent COVID-19. Sources were T cells, B-cell-depleted T cells, or PBMCs; the material itself was cDNA or gDNA.

What was sequenced was peripheral blood. The chain combines TRBV30 with TRBJ1-2; 7 bases agree with TRBD1. The TCR sequence derives from a man aged 18 to 30 with active or convalescent COVID-19. This CDR3 reads CAWNDREDGYTF. The DNA of the CDR3 is TGTGCCTGGAATGACAGGGAGGACGGCTACACCTTC.